This TCR beta chain was recovered during a study of T-cell reconstitution after alpha-beta-depleted transplantation in children. The TCRbeta library was prepared with unique molecular identifiers. TCRdb fed the PCR reads into MiXCR, producing one record per CDR3 protein. This sample carries about 870,000 distinct CDR3 sequences, around 15% of them seen once, and the ten largest clones take roughly 5%. Study-level results: Newly made T cells mostly supplied T-cell counts and diversity one year after transplant.

Germline V gives CDR1 SQVTM, CDR2 ANQGSEA. The CDR3 is 17 residues long. V was clipped by 6 bases and J by 3 bases, with 27 bases between them. As concerns this clonotype: Antigen specificity is unknown.

Here the sequenced sample was PBMCs, mostly from graft donor cells, taken 360 days after TCRalphabeta/CD19-depleted stem cell transplant. V gene TRBV29-1 combines with J gene TRBJ2-7, with D possibly matching TRBD1 (6 bases). This TCR was sampled from a male patient aged 5 to 17 who had a stem cell transplant for acute lymphoblastic leukemia, so the T cells may come from the graft donor. The CDR3 here is CSVIGGRGARLSYEQYF. The CDR3 DNA reads as TGCAGCGTGATTGGGGGCAGAGGGGCCCGTCTGAGCTACGAGCAGTACTTC.